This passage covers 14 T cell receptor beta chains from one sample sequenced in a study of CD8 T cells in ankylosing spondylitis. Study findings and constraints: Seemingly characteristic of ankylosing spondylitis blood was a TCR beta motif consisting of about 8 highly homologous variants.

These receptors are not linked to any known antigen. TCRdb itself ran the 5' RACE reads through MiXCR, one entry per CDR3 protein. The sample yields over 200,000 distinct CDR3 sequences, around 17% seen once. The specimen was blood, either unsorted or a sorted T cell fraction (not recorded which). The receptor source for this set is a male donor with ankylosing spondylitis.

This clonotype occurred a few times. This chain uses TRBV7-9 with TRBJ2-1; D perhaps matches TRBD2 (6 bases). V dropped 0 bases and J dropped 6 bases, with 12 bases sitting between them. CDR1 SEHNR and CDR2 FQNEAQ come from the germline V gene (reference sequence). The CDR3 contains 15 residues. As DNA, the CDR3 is TGTGCCAGCAGCTTAGCGTACGGGGGTTCCAATGAGCAGTTCTTC. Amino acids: CASSLAYGGSNEQFF.

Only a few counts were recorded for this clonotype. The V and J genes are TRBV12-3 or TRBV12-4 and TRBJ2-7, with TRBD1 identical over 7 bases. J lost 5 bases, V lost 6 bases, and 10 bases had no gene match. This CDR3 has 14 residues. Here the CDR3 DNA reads TGTGCCAGCAGCCCCAACACCGGGACAGACGAGCAGTACTTC. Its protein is CASSPNTGTDEQYF.

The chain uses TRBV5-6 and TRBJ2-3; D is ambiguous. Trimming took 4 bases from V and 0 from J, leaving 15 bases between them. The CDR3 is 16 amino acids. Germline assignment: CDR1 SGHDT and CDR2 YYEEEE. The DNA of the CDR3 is TGTGCCAGCAGCACCCTGGTCGCTACTAGCACAGATACGCAGTATTTT. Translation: CASSTLVATSTDTQYF.

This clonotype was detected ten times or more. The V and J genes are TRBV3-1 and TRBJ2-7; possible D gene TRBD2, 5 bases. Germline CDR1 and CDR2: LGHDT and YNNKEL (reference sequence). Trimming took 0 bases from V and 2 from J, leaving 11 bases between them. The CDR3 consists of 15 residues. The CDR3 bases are TGTGCCAGCAGCCAAGATTCCGAGCGGCCCTACGAGCAGTACTTC. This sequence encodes CASSQDSERPYEQYF.

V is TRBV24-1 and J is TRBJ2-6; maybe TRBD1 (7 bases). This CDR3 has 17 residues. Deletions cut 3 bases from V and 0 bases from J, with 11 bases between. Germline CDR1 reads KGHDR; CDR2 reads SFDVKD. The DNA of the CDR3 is TGTGCCACCAGTGATGCGGGGACAGCCTCTGGGGCCAACGTCCTGACTTTC. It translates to CATSDAGTASGANVLTF.

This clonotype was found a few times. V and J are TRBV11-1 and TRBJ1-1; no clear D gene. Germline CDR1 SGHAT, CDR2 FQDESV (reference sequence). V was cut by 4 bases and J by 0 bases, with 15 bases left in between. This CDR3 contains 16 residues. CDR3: CASSSYAVDLNTEAFF. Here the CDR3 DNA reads TGTGCCAGCAGCTCCTACGCCGTGGACCTGAACACTGAAGCTTTCTTT.

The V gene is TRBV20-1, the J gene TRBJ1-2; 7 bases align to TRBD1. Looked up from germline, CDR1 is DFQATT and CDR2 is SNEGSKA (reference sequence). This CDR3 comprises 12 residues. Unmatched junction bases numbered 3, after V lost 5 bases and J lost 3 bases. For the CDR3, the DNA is TGCAGTGCTCAAACAGGGGACTATGGCTACACCTTC. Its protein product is CSAQTGDYGYTF.

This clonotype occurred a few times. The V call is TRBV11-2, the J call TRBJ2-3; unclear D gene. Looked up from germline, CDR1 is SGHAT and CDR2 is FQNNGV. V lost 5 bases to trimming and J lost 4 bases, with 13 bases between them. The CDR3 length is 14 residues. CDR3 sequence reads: CASSPPGRPDTQYF. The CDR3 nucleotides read TGTGCCAGCAGCCCCCCGGGCCGGCCAGATACGCAGTATTTT. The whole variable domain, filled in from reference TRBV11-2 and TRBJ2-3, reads EAGVAQSPRYKIIEKRQSVAFWCNPISGHATLYWYQQILGQGPKLLIQFQNNGVVDDSQLPKDRFSAERLKGVDSTLKIQPAKLEDSAVYLCASSPPGRPDTQYFGPGTRLTVL.

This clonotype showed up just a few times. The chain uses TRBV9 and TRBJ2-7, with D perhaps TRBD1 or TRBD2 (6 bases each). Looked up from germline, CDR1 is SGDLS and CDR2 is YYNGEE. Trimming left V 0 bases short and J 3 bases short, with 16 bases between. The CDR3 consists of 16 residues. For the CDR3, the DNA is TGTGCCAGCAGCGTAGCTCCCACCGGGGGCTACTACGAGCAGTACTTC. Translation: CASSVAPTGGYYEQYF.

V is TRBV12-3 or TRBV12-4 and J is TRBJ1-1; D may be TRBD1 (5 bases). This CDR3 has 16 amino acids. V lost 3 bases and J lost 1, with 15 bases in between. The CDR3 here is CASSLGRDPTNTEAFF. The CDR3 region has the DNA TGTGCCAGCAGTTTGGGGCGGGACCCAACGAACACTGAAGCTTTCTTT.

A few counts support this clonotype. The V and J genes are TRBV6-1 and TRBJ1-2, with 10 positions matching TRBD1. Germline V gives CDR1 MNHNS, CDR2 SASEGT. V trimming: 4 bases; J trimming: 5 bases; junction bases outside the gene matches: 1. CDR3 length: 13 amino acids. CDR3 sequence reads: CASSADRGYGYTF. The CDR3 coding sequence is TGTGCCAGCAGTGCGGACAGGGGGTATGGCTACACCTTC.

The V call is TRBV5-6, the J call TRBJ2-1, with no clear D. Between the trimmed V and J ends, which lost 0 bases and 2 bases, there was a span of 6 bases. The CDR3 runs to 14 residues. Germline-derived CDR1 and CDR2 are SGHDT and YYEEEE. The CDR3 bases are TGTGCCAGCAGCTTGGGGTACACCTACAATGAGCAGTTCTTC. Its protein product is CASSLGYTYNEQFF.

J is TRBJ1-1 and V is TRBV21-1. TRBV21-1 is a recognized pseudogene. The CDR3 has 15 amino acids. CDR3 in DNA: TGTGCCAGCAGCGCCTACAGAGGCACGGACACTGAAGCTTTCTTT. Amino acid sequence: CASSAYRGTDTEAFF.

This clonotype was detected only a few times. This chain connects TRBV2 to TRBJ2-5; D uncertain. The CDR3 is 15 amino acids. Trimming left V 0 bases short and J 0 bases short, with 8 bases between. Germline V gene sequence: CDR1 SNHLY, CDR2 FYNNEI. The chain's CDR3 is CASSEAGIDQETQYF. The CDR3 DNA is TGTGCCAGCAGTGAAGCGGGAATCGACCAAGAGACCCAGTACTTC.